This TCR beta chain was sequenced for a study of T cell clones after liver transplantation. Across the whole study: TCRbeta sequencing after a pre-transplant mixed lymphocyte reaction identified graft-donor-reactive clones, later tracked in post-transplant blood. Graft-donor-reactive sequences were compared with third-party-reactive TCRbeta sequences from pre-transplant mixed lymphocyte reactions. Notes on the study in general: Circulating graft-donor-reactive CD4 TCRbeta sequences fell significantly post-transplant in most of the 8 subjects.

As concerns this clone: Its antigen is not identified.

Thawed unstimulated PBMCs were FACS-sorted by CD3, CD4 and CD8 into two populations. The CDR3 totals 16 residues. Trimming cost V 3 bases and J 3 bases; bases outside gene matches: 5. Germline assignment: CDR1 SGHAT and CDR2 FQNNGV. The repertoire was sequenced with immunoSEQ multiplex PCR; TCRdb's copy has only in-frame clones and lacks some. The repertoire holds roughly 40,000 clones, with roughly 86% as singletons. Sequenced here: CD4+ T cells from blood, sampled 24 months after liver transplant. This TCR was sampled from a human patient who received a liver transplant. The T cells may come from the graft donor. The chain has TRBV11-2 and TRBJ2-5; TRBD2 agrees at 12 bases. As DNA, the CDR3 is TGTGCCAGCAGCTTCCGACTAGCGGGAGTCAAAGAGACCCAGTACTTC. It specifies CASSFRLAGVKETQYF. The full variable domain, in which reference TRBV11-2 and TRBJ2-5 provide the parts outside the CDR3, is EAGVAQSPRYKIIEKRQSVAFWCNPISGHATLYWYQQILGQGPKLLIQFQNNGVVDDSQLPKDRFSAERLKGVDSTLKIQPAKLEDSAVYLCASSFRLAGVKETQYFGPGTRLLVL.